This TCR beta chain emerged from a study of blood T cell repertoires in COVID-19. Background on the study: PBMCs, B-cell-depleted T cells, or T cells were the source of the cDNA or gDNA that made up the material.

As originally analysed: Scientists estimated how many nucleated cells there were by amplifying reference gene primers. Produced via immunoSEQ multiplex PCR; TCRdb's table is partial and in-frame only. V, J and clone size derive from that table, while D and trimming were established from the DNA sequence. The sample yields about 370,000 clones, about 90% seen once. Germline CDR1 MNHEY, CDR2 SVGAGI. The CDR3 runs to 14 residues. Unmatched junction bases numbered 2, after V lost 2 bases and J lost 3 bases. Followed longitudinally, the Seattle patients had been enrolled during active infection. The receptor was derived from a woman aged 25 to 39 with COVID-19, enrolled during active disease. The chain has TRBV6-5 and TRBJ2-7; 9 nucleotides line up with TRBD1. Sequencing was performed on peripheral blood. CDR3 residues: CASSYGQGIYEQYF. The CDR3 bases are TGTGCCAGCAGTTACGGACAGGGGATCTACGAGCAGTACTTC.